This T cell receptor beta chain was obtained from a study of Ad26.COV2.S vaccination and SARS-CoV-2 variants. General study results and limits: Whether participants received vaccine or placebo, their non-spike TCR breadth was similar. The TCR breadth and depth analyses may have produced an underestimate of total T cell responses.

Profiled with immunoSEQ multiplex PCR; TCRdb holds only in-frame clones, not every one. The table has about 680,000 clones, roughly 90% seen once. Treatment given: some 20 received Ad26.COV2.S at low or high dose, single or two shots; 5 received placebo; per-sample allocation not given. Specimen acquisition occurred on day 63 following the initial vaccine or placebo injection. The administered vaccine (an Ad26 vector) expressed Wuhan-strain SARS-CoV-2 spike. A note on this clone: What it recognizes is unknown.

The clonotype comes from a person aged 18-65 years who received the Ad26.COV2.S COVID-19 vaccine or a placebo. The sequencing here drew on peripheral blood, taken in a trial of Ad26.COV2.S vaccine versus placebo.

Here the CDR3 reads CASSIAPSDSSYEQYF. The DNA for the CDR3 is TGTGCCAGTAGTATAGCCCCCTCCGACAGCTCCTACGAGCAGTACTTC. The rearrangement joins TRBV19 to TRBJ2-7; possibly TRBD1 for D (5 bases). There are 16 residues in the CDR3. The V gene's germline CDR1 is LNHDA and CDR2 SQIVND (reference sequence). Trimming removed 1 base from V and 0 bases from J, with 13 bases in between.